Listed below are T cell receptor beta chains from one sample, sequenced in a study of T cell changes during pregnancy in multiple sclerosis. Measured with immunoSEQ multiplex PCR; TCRdb has only the in-frame clones, and not every one. The table includes 45,000 or so clones, roughly nine tenths detected once. This specimen consisted of CD4+ T cells from peripheral blood mononuclear cells, obtained after pregnancy. These receptors were taken from a female donor with multiple sclerosis, enrolled in a pregnancy study. CDR3s include the opening cysteine and the closing phenylalanine or tryptophan. A D gene is named only where the DNA matches it firmly. A clone size is listed for some rows: how often the clone was seen (once, few, many), or a class if it is expanded.

v_gene	len	d_gene	j_gene	abundance	CDR3aa	CDR3nt
TRBV27	15	NA	TRBJ2-3	once	CASSHQGFDTDTQYF	TGTGCCAGCAGTCACCAGGGGTTCGACACAGATACGCAGTATTTT
TRBV6-5	12	NA	TRBJ2-5	once	CASRDSQETQYF	TGTGCCAGCAGGGACAGTCAAGAGACCCAGTACTTC
TRBV5-4	16	NA	TRBJ1-2	once	CASSLAGGTKNYGYTF	TGTGCCAGCAGCTTGGCGGGGGGAACCAAAAACTATGGCTACACCTTC
TRBV6-6	13	NA	TRBJ1-4	NA	CASNRWADEKLFF	TGTGCCAGCAATCGGTGGGCCGATGAAAAACTGTTTTTT
TRBV6-1	15	TRBD2	TRBJ2-1	NA	CASSLSGREWNEQFF	TGTGCCAGCAGTCTTAGCGGGAGAGAATGGAATGAGCAGTTCTTC
TRBV28	15	NA	TRBJ1-5	NA	CASSARERSGQPQHF	TGTGCCAGCAGTGCGAGGGAAAGATCGGGTCAGCCCCAGCATTTT
TRBV28	18	TRBD1	TRBJ1-4	NA	CASSSPQPSRTGEGKLFF	TGTGCCAGCAGTTCTCCCCAACCATCACGGACAGGGGAGGGAAAACTGTTTTTT
TRBV29-1	14	TRBD1	TRBJ1-2	NA	CSVDRQGDNYGYTF	TGCAGCGTCGACAGACAGGGGGATAACTATGGCTACACCTTC
TRBV28	17	NA	TRBJ2-4	NA	CASSVRQWGAVGDIQYF	TGTGCCAGCAGTGTACGACAGTGGGGCGCGGTTGGTGACATTCAGTACTTC
TRBV5-1	16	TRBD2	TRBJ2-1	NA	CASSLKLAGGDNEQFF	TGCGCCAGCAGCTTGAAACTAGCGGGAGGTGACAATGAGCAGTTCTTC
TRBV4-3	18	TRBD2	TRBJ2-1	NA	CASSHKPRGAGEMPEQFF	TGCGCCAGCAGCCACAAACCTAGAGGAGCGGGAGAGATGCCCGAGCAGTTCTTC
TRBV2	14	NA	TRBJ2-7	NA	CASRQGNLAYEQYF	TGTGCCAGCCGGCAGGGGAATCTAGCTTACGAGCAGTACTTC
TRBV5-6	14	NA	TRBJ1-2	NA	CASSLAGIANGYTF	TGTGCCAGCAGCTTGGCAGGGATCGCTAATGGCTACACCTTC
TRBV7-9	15	TRBD2	TRBJ2-5	NA	CASSPWAGAEETQYF	TGTGCCAGCAGCCCTTGGGCGGGAGCTGAAGAGACCCAGTACTTC
TRBV28	14	NA	TRBJ1-5	NA	CASSWGDSNQPQHF	TGTGCCAGCAGCTGGGGGGACAGCAATCAGCCCCAGCATTTT
TRBV9	15	TRBD2	TRBJ2-3	NA	CASSLAGGNTDTQYF	TGTGCCAGCAGCCTAGCGGGAGGGAACACAGATACGCAGTATTTT
TRBV7-3	14	NA	TRBJ1-1	NA	CASSLGGASTEAFF	TGTGCCAGCAGCTTAGGGGGGGCGTCCACTGAAGCTTTCTTT
TRBV2	13	NA	TRBJ2-3	NA	CASNPRRADTQYF	TGTGCCAGCAACCCCCGGAGGGCAGATACGCAGTATTTT
TRBV6-5	16	NA	TRBJ2-1	NA	CASSYRGTRSYNEQFF	TGTGCCAGCAGCTACCGCGGAACCCGCTCCTACAATGAGCAGTTCTTC
TRBV18	16	TRBD2	TRBJ2-1	once	CASSPSTSGRAGEQFF	TGTGCCAGCTCACCCTCGACTAGCGGGAGGGCCGGTGAGCAGTTCTTC
TRBV5-1	19	TRBD2	TRBJ2-2	NA	CASSLDSFGLAGVGGELFF	TGCGCCAGCAGCTTGGATTCCTTCGGACTAGCGGGAGTTGGCGGGGAGCTGTTTTTT
TRBV30	14	TRBD1	TRBJ2-7	NA	CACTATGQNYEQYF	TGTGCTTGCACTGCGACAGGGCAGAACTACGAGCAGTACTTC
TRBV10-2	15	NA	TRBJ2-2	once	CASTRPPTGTGELFF	TGCGCCAGCACCAGACCCCCTACAGGGACCGGGGAGCTGTTTTTT
TRBV4-3	17	NA	TRBJ1-4	NA	CASSPDRFGGTNEKLFF	TGCGCCAGCAGTCCCGACAGGTTCGGCGGAACTAATGAAAAACTGTTTTTT